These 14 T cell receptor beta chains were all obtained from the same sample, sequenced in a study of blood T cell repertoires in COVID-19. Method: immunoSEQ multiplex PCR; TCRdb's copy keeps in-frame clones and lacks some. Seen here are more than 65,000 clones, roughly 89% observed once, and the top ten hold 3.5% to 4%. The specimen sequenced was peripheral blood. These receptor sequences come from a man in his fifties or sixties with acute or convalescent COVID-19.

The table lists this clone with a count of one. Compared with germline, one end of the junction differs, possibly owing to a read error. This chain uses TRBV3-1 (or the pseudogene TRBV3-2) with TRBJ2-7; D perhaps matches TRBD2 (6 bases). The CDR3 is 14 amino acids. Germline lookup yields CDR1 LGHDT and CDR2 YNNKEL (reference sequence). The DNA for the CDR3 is TGTGCCAGCAGCCAAGATTTGGCGGCAGGCCAGCGGGACTTC. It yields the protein CASSQDLAAGQRDF.

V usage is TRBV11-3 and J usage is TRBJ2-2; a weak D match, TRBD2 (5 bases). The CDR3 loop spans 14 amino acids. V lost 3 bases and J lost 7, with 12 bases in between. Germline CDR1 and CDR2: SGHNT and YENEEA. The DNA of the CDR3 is TGTGCCAGCAGCTTCAGTAGGGCGGGCGGGGAGCTGTTTTTT. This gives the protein CASSFSRAGGELFF.

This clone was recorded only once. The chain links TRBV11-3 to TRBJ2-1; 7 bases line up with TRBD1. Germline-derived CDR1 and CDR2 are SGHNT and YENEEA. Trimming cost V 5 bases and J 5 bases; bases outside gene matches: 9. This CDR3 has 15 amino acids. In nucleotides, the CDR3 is TGTGCCAGCAGCCGTAGAGGAGGACAGGACAATGAGCAGTTCTTC. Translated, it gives CASSRRGGQDNEQFF. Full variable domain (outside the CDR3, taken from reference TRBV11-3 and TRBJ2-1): EAGVVQSPRYKIIEKKQPVAFWCNPISGHNTLYWYLQNLGQGPELLIRYENEEAVDDSQLPKDRFSAERLKGVDSTLKIQPAELGDSAVYLCASSRRGGQDNEQFFGPGTRLTVL.

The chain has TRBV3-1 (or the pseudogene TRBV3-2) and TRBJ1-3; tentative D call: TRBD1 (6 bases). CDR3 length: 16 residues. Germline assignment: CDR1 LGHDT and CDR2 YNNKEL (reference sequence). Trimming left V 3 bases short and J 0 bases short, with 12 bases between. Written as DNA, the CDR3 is TGTGCCAGCAGCCACAGCGGGGGGGCCTCTGGAAACACCATATATTTT. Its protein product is CASSHSGGASGNTIYF.

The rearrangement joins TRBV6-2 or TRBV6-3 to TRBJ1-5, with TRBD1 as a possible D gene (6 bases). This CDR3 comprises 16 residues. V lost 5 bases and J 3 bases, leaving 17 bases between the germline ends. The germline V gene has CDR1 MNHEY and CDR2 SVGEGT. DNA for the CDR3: TGTGCCAGCAGTCAGATCACGGCAGGGGACAATCAGCCCCAGCATTTT. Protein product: CASSQITAGDNQPQHF.

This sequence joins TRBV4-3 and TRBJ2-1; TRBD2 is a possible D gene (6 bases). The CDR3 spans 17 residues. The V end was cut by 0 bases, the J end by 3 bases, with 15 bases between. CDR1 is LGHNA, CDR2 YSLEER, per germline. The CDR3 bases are TGCGCCAGCAGCCAAGAGGTTGGACGGGGGAGCTACAATGAGCAGTTCTTC. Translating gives CASSQEVGRGSYNEQFF.

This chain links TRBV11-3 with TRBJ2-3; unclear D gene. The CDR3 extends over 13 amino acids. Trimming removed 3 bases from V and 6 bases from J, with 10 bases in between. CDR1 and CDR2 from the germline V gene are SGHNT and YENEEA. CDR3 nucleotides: TGTGCCAGCAGCTTCAACTTGGAGGATACGCAGTATTTT. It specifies CASSFNLEDTQYF.

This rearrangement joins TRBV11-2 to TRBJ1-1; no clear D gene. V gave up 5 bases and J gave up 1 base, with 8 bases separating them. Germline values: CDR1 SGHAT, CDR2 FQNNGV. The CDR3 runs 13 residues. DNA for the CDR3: TGTGCCAGCAGCCTAAGACAGAACACTGAAGCTTTCTTT. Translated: CASSLRQNTEAFF.

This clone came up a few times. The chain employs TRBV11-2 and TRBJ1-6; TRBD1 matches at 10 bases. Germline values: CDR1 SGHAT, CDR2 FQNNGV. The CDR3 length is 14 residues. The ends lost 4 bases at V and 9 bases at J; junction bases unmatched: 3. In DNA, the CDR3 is TGTGCCAGCAGCTCGGGACAGGGGATTTCACCCCTCCACTTT. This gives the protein CASSSGQGISPLHF. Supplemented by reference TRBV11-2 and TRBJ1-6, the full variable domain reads EAGVAQSPRYKIIEKRQSVAFWCNPISGHATLYWYQQILGQGPKLLIQFQNNGVVDDSQLPKDRFSAERLKGVDSTLKIQPAKLEDSAVYLCASSSGQGISPLHFGNGTRLTVT.

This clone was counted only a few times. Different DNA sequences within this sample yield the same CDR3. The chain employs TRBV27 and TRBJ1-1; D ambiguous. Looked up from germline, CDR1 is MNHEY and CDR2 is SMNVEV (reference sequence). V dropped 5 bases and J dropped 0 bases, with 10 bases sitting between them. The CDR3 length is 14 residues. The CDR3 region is CASSPNSMNTEAFF. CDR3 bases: TGTGCCAGCAGTCCCAACTCAATGAACACTGAAGCTTTCTTT.

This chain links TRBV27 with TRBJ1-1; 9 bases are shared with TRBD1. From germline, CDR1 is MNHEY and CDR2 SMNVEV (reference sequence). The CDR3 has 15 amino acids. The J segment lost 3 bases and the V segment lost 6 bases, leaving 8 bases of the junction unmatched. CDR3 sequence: CASRLQGARDTEAFF. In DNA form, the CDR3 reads TGTGCCAGCAGGCTACAGGGGGCACGGGACACTGAAGCTTTCTTT.

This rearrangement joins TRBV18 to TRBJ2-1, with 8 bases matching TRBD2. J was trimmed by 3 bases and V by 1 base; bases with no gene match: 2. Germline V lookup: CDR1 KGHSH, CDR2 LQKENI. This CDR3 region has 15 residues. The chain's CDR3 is CASSPRSGGYNEQFF. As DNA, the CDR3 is TGTGCCAGCTCACCACGGAGCGGGGGCTACAATGAGCAGTTCTTC.

The CDR3 loop reads CASSFRRQVGGNTIYF. The CDR3 bases are TGTGCCAGCAGCTTTCGGCGCCAGGTTGGTGGAAACACCATATATTTT. The chain has TRBV5-6 and TRBJ1-3; no clear D. Between the trimmed V and J ends, which lost 2 bases and 3 bases, there was a span of 15 bases. Germline CDR1 SGHDT, CDR2 YYEEEE. The CDR3 covers 16 residues.

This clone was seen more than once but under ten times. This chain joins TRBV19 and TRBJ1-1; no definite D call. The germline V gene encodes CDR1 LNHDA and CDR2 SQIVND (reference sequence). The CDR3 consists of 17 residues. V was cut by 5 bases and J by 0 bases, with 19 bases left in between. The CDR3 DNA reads TGTGCCAGTAGTCGTTCCCCAGCGGGAGGGTTGAACACTGAAGCTTTCTTT. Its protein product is CASSRSPAGGLNTEAFF.